Below, 10 T cell receptor beta chains from the same sample are listed, as sequenced in a study of control samples from healthy donors and cancer patients (dated by TCRdb to the early 2020s). Library preparation was by the immunoSEQ multiplex PCR assay. As stored in TCRdb, this immuneACCESS dataset retains in-frame rearrangements with V and J assigned. A fraction of the clones does not appear; measured against another copy, unresolved V genes explain less than half of the discrepancy, and the remainder lacks a known reason. This sample is represented by under 150,000 clones; 90% to 95% of them were singletons. Jointly, the top ten make up 1.5% to 2% of the sample. What was sequenced was PBMCs. The receptors derive from a man aged 45-65 years with head and neck cancer.

This clone was counted a single time. CDR3 nucleotides: TGTGCCTGGACCCAGGTGCGCACGCAGTATTTT. This translates into CAWTQVRTQYF. The chain uses TRBV30 and TRBJ2-3; D gene unclear. The length of the CDR3 is 11 residues. V lost 4 bases and J 9 bases, leaving 11 bases between the germline ends. Per germline, CDR1 GTSNPN and CDR2 SVGIG (reference sequence).

The chain links TRBV6-4 to TRBJ1-2; 7 nucleotides align to TRBD1. Germline V gene sequence: CDR1 MRHNA, CDR2 SNTAGT. This CDR3 spans 14 amino acids. The V and J ends lost 6 bases and 3 bases, in that order; junction bases with no gene match: 7. CDR3: CASRTGTDDYGYTF. The CDR3 DNA reads TGTGCCAGCAGGACCGGGACAGATGACTATGGCTACACCTTC.

The chain recombines TRBV20-1 with TRBJ1-2; D is unresolved. This CDR3 contains 11 residues. The germline V gene has CDR1 DFQATT and CDR2 SNEGSKA (reference sequence). V lost 5 bases to trimming and J lost 1 base, with 5 bases between them. CDR3 amino acids: CSAENNYGYTF. In nucleotides, the CDR3 is TGCAGTGCTGAAAATAACTATGGCTACACCTTC.

The chain joins TRBV4-2 to TRBJ1-2; tentatively, D is TRBD1 (5 bases). The CDR3 sequence is 15 residues long. Looked up from germline, CDR1 is LGHNA and CDR2 is YNFKEQ. V gave up 0 bases and J gave up 4 bases, with 12 bases separating them. CDR3 sequence (DNA): TGTGCCAGCAGCCAAGATGCCATGACAGCCTATGGCTACACCTTC. Translated, it gives CASSQDAMTAYGYTF.

The rearrangement joins TRBV4-3 to TRBJ1-4, with TRBD1 as a possible D gene (6 bases). CDR3 length: 16 residues. Per the germline V gene, CDR1 is LGHNA and CDR2 is YSLEER. Between the trimmed V and J ends, which lost 1 base and 4 bases, there was a span of 13 bases. Written as DNA, the CDR3 is TGCGCCAGCAGCCAAGTTTTGGACAGATATAATGAAAAACTGTTTTTT. Translated: CASSQVLDRYNEKLFF.

V and J are TRBV2 and TRBJ2-3, with TRBD2 as a possible D gene (5 bases). This CDR3 has 14 residues. Germline CDR1 reads SNHLY; CDR2 reads FYNNEI. V gave up 5 bases and J gave up 6 bases, with 15 bases separating them. CDR3 loop: CASSMAARRDTQYF. In DNA, the CDR3 is TGTGCCAGCAGTATGGCGGCCCGGAGGGATACGCAGTATTTT.

The rearrangement joins TRBV3-1 (or the pseudogene TRBV3-2) to TRBJ2-3, with D perhaps matching TRBD1 (6 bases). CDR3 size: 17 residues. V shed 4 bases and J shed 1 base, with 18 bases lying between them. The V gene's germline CDR1 is LGHDT and CDR2 YNNKEL (reference sequence). The DNA for the CDR3 is TGTGCCAGCAGCCCGTTAAAGGGGGTTGTAGGCACAGATACGCAGTATTTT. Protein product: CASSPLKGVVGTDTQYF.

The chain is built from TRBV7-9 and TRBJ2-3; TRBD1 matches 7 bases. The CDR3 runs 15 residues. Per germline, CDR1 SEHNR and CDR2 FQNEAQ (reference sequence). V dropped 5 bases and J dropped 4; count of bases not matched to a gene: 9. The CDR3 is CASSPIRGLADTQYF. In DNA, the CDR3 is TGTGCCAGCAGCCCCATCAGGGGGTTGGCAGATACGCAGTATTTT.

This clone was picked up one time. The gene calls are TRBV25-1 and TRBJ1-2; perhaps TRBD1 as D (5 bases). Between the trimmed V and J ends, which lost 6 bases and 6 bases, there was a span of 14 bases. The CDR3 sequence is 13 residues long. The germline V gene has CDR1 MGHDK and CDR2 SYGVNS. The CDR3 DNA reads as TGTGCCAGCAGCAGGGTCACGGGAGATGGCTACACCTTC. Protein sequence: CASSRVTGDGYTF.

J is TRBJ2-1 and V is TRBV15; TRBD2 agrees at 7 bases. Germline CDR1 reads LNHNV; CDR2 reads YYDKDF (reference sequence). This CDR3 is built from 16 residues. V lost 0 bases, J lost 2 bases, and 4 bases stayed unmatched. CDR3 region: CATSRDLRGAYNEQFF. The CDR3 DNA follows: TGTGCCACCAGCAGAGATCTCCGGGGGGCCTACAATGAGCAGTTCTTC.